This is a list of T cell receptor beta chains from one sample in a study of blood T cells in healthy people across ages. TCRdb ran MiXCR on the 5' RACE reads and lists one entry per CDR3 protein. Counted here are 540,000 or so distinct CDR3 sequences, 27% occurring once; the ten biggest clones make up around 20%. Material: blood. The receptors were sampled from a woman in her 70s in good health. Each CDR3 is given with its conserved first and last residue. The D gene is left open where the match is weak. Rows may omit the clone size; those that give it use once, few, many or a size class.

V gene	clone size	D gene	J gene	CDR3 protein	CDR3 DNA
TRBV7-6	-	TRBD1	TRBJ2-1	CASSSRRPGQGFGNEQFF	TGTGCCAGCAGCTCGAGGAGGCCGGGACAGGGCTTTGGAAATGAGCAGTTCTTC
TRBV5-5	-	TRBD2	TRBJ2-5	CASSLGLAGPGETQYF	TGTGCCAGCAGTCTTGGACTAGCGGGACCCGGAGAGACCCAGTACTTC
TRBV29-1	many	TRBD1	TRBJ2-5	CSVAGGRETQYF	TGCAGCGTGGCAGGGGGCAGGGAGACCCAGTACTTC
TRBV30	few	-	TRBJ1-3	CAWSPDSSGNTIYF	TGTGCCTGGAGTCCGGACAGCTCTGGAAACACCATATATTTT
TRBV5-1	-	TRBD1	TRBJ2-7	CASSDGQGHYEQYF	TGCGCCAGCAGCGACGGACAGGGCCACTACGAGCAGTACTTC
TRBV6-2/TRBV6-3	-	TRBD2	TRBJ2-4	CASRKLAGGENIQYF	TGTGCCAGCAGAAAACTAGCGGGGGGCGAGAACATTCAGTACTTC
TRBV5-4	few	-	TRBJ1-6	CASSPAGSYNSPLHF	TGTGCCAGCAGCCCGGCGGGCTCCTATAATTCACCCCTCCACTTT
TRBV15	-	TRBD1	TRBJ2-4	CATSARTGDKNIQYF	TGTGCCACCAGCGCTCGGACAGGGGACAAAAACATTCAGTACTTC
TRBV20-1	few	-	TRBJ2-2	CSARGGGELFF	TGCAGTGCTCGGGGAGGCGGGGAGCTGTTTTTT
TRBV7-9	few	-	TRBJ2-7	CASSLSRGQSSSYEQYF	TGTGCCAGCAGCTTGTCCCGAGGACAGTCTTCGTCTTACGAGCAGTACTTC
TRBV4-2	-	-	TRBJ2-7	CASSQGDVYEQYF	TGTGCCAGCAGCCAAGGGGACGTTTACGAGCAGTACTTC
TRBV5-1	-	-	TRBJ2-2	CASRLGLDGELFF	TGCGCCAGCAGGTTAGGGCTGGACGGGGAGCTGTTTTTT
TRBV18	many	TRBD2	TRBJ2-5	CASSRTSGEETQYF	TGTGCCAGCTCCCGGACTAGCGGGGAAGAGACCCAGTACTTC
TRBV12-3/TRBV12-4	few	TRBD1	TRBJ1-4	CASSYRDRGEREKLFF	TGTGCCAGCAGTTACCGCGACAGGGGGGAGCGTGAAAAACTGTTTTTT
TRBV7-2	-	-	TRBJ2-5	CASSLEGGYQETQYF	TGTGCCAGCAGCTTAGAGGGGGGCTATCAAGAGACCCAGTACTTC
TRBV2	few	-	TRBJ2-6	CASMGTGANVPTF	TGTGCCAGCATGGGGACTGGGGCCAACGTCCCGACTTTC
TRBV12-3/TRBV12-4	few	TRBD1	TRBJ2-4	CASRTWGQGNIQYF	TGTGCCAGCAGGACTTGGGGACAGGGAAACATTCAGTACTTC
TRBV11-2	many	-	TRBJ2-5	CASSLALKETQYF	TGTGCCAGCAGCTTAGCACTAAAAGAGACCCAGTACTTC
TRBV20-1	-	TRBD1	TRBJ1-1	CSAKPTGTGQGEAFF	TGCAGTGCTAAGCCCACGGGGACAGGACAAGGGGAAGCTTTCTTT
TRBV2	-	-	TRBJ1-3	CASSVRGGNSGNTIYF	TGTGCCAGCAGTGTGAGGGGGGGCAACTCTGGAAACACCATATATTTT
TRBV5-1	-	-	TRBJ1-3	CASSLEPGPSGNTIYF	TGCGCCAGCAGCTTGGAGCCGGGCCCCTCTGGAAACACCATATATTTT
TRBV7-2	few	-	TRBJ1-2	CASSPYGPIGYTF	TGTGCCAGCAGCCCCTACGGGCCGATTGGCTACACCTTC
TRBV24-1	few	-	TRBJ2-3	CATSDPPGRRTDTQYF	TGTGCCACCAGTGATCCACCGGGACGCCGCACAGATACGCAGTATTTT
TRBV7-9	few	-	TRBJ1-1	CASSLPQDRARF	TGTGCCAGCAGCCTCCCCCAGGACCGGGCGCGCTTT
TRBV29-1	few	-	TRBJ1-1	CSVVRATKLNTEAFF	TGCAGCGTTGTTCGGGCCACGAAACTTAACACTGAAGCTTTCTTT
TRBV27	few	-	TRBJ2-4	CASSLSREFAQYF	TGTGCCAGCAGTTTATCCAGGGAATTCGCTCAGTACTTC
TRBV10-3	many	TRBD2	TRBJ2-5	CAISESTSGAQETQYF	TGTGCCATCAGTGAGTCGACTAGCGGGGCTCAAGAGACCCAGTACTTC
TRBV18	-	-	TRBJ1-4	CASSRKEAEKLFF	TGTGCCAGCTCGCGGAAGGAGGCTGAAAAACTGTTTTTT
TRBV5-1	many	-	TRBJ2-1	CASSLGRGYNEQFF	TGCGCCAGCAGCTTGGGTAGGGGGTACAATGAGCAGTTCTTC
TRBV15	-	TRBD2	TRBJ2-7	CATSRVGGSDYEQYF	TGTGCCACCAGCAGAGTGGGAGGGAGTGACTACGAGCAGTACTTC
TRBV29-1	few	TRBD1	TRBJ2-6	CSVSGGSGANVLTF	TGCAGCGTATCAGGGGGAAGTGGGGCCAACGTCCTGACTTTC
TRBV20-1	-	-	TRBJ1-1	CSATDTEAFF	TGCAGTGCTACGGACACTGAAGCTTTCTTT
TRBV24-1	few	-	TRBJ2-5	CATSDPGTEGETQYF	TGTGCCACCAGTGATCCCGGGACGGAAGGAGAGACCCAGTACTTC
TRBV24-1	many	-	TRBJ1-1	CATSDLGTEAFF	TGTGCCACCAGTGATTTGGGTACTGAAGCTTTCTTT
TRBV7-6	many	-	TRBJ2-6	CASSGRSLRTVSGANVLTF	TGTGCCAGCAGCGGACGCAGCCTACGTACCGTTTCTGGGGCCAACGTCCTGACTTTC
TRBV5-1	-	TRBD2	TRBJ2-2	CASSPSYSGGHSTGGLFF	TGCGCCAGCAGCCCTTCATATAGCGGGGGGCACTCCACCGGGGGGCTGTTTTTT
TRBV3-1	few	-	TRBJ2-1	CASSLGDSRQFF	TGTGCCAGCAGCCTCGGGGACTCCCGGCAGTTCTTC
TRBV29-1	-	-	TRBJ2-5	CSVEDLKRKGTQYF	TGCAGCGTTGAAGATCTTAAACGAAAGGGGACCCAGTACTTC
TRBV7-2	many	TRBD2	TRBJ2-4	CASSRILAGENIQYF	TGTGCCAGCAGCCGCATTCTAGCGGGGGAAAACATTCAGTACTTC
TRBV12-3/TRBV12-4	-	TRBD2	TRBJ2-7	CASSLVGTIDEQYF	TGTGCCAGCAGTTTAGTTGGGACTATTGACGAGCAGTACTTC
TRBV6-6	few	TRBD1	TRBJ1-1	CASSYFGQGAEAFF	TGTGCCAGCAGTTACTTTGGACAGGGGGCTGAAGCTTTCTTT
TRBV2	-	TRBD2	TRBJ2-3	CASSARGYATDTQYF	TGTGCCAGCAGTGCGCGGGGGTACGCCACAGATACGCAGTATTTT
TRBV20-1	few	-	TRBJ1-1	CSAREVGGWTEAFF	TGCAGTGCTAGAGAGGTTGGGGGTTGGACTGAAGCTTTCTTT
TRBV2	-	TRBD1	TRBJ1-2	CASHDGTGQVYGYTF	TGTGCCAGCCATGATGGGACAGGGCAGGTCTATGGCTACACCTTC
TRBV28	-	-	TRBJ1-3	CASRPWGSGNTIYF	TGTGCCAGCAGGCCCTGGGGTTCTGGAAACACCATATATTTT
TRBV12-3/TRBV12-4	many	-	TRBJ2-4	CASSLNERNIQYF	TGTGCCAGCAGTTTAAACGAGCGAAACATTCAGTACTTC
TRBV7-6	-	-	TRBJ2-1	CASSSQHGGSYNEQFF	TGTGCCAGCAGCTCCCAGCACGGAGGCTCCTACAATGAGCAGTTCTTC
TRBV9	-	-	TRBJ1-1	CASSLTSTGGYTEAFF	TGTGCCAGCAGTCTCACCTCGACCGGGGGTTACACTGAAGCTTTCTTT